Below are 20 T cell receptor beta chains sequenced from a single sample in a study of technical replicates of blood from a handful of donors. Here immunoSEQ multiplex PCR was the method, and the copy in TCRdb shows in-frame clones only, minus some. The table lists almost 65,000 clones, 75% to 90% of them singletons. Sequenced: PBMCs. These receptors originate from a human donor in good health. Some clones in this sample may be carry-over from other donors' samples.

This clone was recorded a few times. The V and J genes are TRBV7-9 and TRBJ2-7; the match to TRBD1 covers 9 bases. The CDR3 sequence is 14 residues long. V trimming: 2 bases; J trimming: 4 bases; junction bases outside the gene matches: 3. From germline, CDR1 is SEHNR and CDR2 FQNEAQ (reference sequence). CDR3 sequence: CASSLTGQGYEQYF. DNA for the CDR3: TGTGCCAGCAGCTTAACAGGACAGGGGTACGAGCAGTACTTC.

This chain joins TRBV7-3 and TRBJ2-2; D possibly corresponds to TRBD2 (6 bases). Trimming removed 3 bases at V and 4 bases at J, with 9 bases between. The CDR3 spans 14 residues. Looked up from germline, CDR1 is SGHTA and CDR2 is FQGTGA. The CDR3: CASSLGLSTGELFF. DNA of the CDR3: TGTGCCAGCAGCTTGGGACTTTCCACCGGGGAGCTGTTTTTT. The variable domain in full, with the rest retrieved from reference TRBV7-3 and TRBJ2-2, is GAGVSQTPSNKVTEKGKYVELRCDPISGHTALYWYRQSLGQGPEFLIYFQGTGAADDSGLPNDRFFAVRPEGSVSTLKIQRTERGDSAVYLCASSLGLSTGELFFGEGSRLTVL.

The chain is built from TRBV7-9 and TRBJ1-4; 9 positions match TRBD1. After removal of 5 bases from V and 8 bases from J, the junction contained 9 bases not matched to a gene. CDR3 length: 15 amino acids. Germline V gives CDR1 SEHNR, CDR2 FQNEAQ (reference sequence). The CDR3 region is CASSPPGTGNEKLFF. The CDR3 DNA is TGTGCCAGCAGCCCCCCCGGGACAGGGAACGAAAAACTGTTTTTT.

CDR3 coding DNA: TGTGCCTGGAGTGTACATGGGGTCATCTCGACAGGGGGCCCTGAAAAACTGTTTTTT. Its translation: CAWSVHGVISTGGPEKLFF. The chain couples TRBV30 to TRBJ1-4; 10 bases line up with TRBD1. This CDR3 comprises 19 residues. V lost 0 bases to trimming and J lost 7 bases; unmatched junction nucleotides: 17. Germline V gene lookup returns CDR1 GTSNPN and CDR2 SVGIG (reference sequence).

The V and J genes are TRBV7-2 and TRBJ2-5; D uncertain. Trimming pared 0 bases from V and 1 base from J, leaving 6 bases between. This CDR3 has 14 residues. The V gene's germline CDR1 is SGHTA and CDR2 FQGNSA. The CDR3 DNA reads as TGTGCCAGCAGCTTAGCTGGTAGCCAAGAGACCCAGTACTTC. It is translated as CASSLAGSQETQYF.

This clone was found a few times. This rearrangement joins TRBV5-6 to TRBJ2-7, with 10 positions matching TRBD2. Germline CDR1 SGHDT, CDR2 YYEEEE. The CDR3 spans 15 residues. V shed 2 bases and J 6 bases; nucleotides not matched to a gene: 8. DNA of the CDR3: TGTGCCAGCAGCTTAATTCGGCTAGCGGGAGCCGAGCAGTACTTC. This translates into CASSLIRLAGAEQYF.

A single count supports this clone. V is TRBV4-2 and J is TRBJ2-1; 9 nucleotides align to TRBD2. The CDR3 has 19 amino acids. The germline V gene encodes CDR1 LGHNA and CDR2 YNFKEQ. The V and J ends lost 0 bases and 0 bases, in that order; junction bases with no gene match: 9. The CDR3 is CASSQDPTSGLSSYNEQFF. DNA of the CDR3: TGTGCCAGCAGCCAAGATCCCACTAGCGGGTTGAGCTCCTACAATGAGCAGTTCTTC.

This chain joins TRBV19 and TRBJ1-2; D not certain. This CDR3 spans 13 amino acids. Germline loops: CDR1 LNHDA, CDR2 SQIVND (reference sequence). The V end was cut by 1 base, the J end by 8 bases, with 11 bases between. This CDR3 reads CASSIVWSLGYTF. CDR3 nucleotides: TGTGCCAGTAGTATAGTATGGAGTCTAGGCTACACCTTC. The whole variable domain, remainder taken from reference TRBV19 and TRBJ1-2, is DGGITQSPKYLFRKEGQNVTLSCEQNLNHDAMYWYRQDPGQGLRLIYYSQIVNDFQKGDIAEGYSVSREKKESFPLTVTSAQKNPTAFYLCASSIVWSLGYTFGSGTRLTVV.

This clone was counted a single time. This chain connects TRBV21-1 to TRBJ2-5; TRBD1 reflects the table's D call only, with no check against the DNA. TRBV21-1 is designated a pseudogene. The CDR3 loop spans 14 amino acids. The CDR3 coding sequence is TGTGCCAGCAGCAATCAGGCCCACCAAGAGACCCAGTACTTC. Amino acids: CASSNQAHQETQYF.

This clone has a single count. The chain combines TRBV10-3 with TRBJ2-5; 16 nucleotides match TRBD2. Germline trimming cut 4 bases from V and 1 base from J; bases unmatched to any gene: 6. CDR1 and CDR2 from the germline V gene are ENHRY and SYGVKD. This CDR3 has 18 amino acids. CDR3 sequence reads: CAISVAGTSGGAQETQYF. CDR3 coding DNA: TGTGCCATCAGTGTCGCCGGGACTAGCGGGGGGGCCCAAGAGACCCAGTACTTC.

This sequence joins TRBV30 and TRBJ2-2; TRBD2 aligns across 7 bases. With V trimmed by 1 base and J by 1 base, 3 bases remained unmatched. The CDR3 has 15 amino acids. In germline, CDR1 is GTSNPN, CDR2 SVGIG (reference sequence). CDR3 amino acids: CAWSGGGGNTGELFF. The CDR3 region has the DNA TGTGCCTGGAGTGGGGGGGGAGGGAACACCGGGGAGCTGTTTTTT.

The V gene is TRBV2, the J gene TRBJ2-7, with 8 bases aligning to TRBD2. With V trimmed by 6 bases and J by 6 bases, 4 bases remained unmatched. The V gene's germline CDR1 is SNHLY and CDR2 FYNNEI. CDR3 length: 12 amino acids. CDR3: CASSGTSGEQYF. CDR3 nucleotides: TGTGCCAGCAGCGGAACTAGCGGCGAGCAGTACTTC.

A single count supports this clone. The rearrangement links TRBV5-6 to TRBJ1-3; 8 positions agree with TRBD1. V was clipped by 6 bases and J by 0 bases; unmatched bases: 5. The CDR3 runs 15 residues. Germline V gene data show CDR1 as SGHDT and CDR2 as YYEEEE. The CDR3 is CASKRTGGSGNTIYF. CDR3 DNA sequence: TGTGCCAGCAAGAGAACAGGGGGCTCTGGAAACACCATATATTTT.

The gene calls are TRBV5-1 and TRBJ1-2; 8 bases line up with TRBD1. From germline, CDR1 is SGHRS and CDR2 YFSETQ. V gave up 4 bases and J gave up 5 bases; unmatched junction bases: 10. CDR3 length: 15 residues. The CDR3 DNA sequence: TGCGCCAGCAGCGCAAGTCCCGGGACAGGTTATGGCTACACCTTC. Translation: CASSASPGTGYGYTF.

The chain links TRBV6-5 to TRBJ1-4; possible D gene TRBD1, 6 bases. This CDR3 spans 15 amino acids. Germline assignment: CDR1 MNHEY and CDR2 SVGAGI. Trimming cost V 6 bases and J 4 bases, with 15 bases left between them. The chain's CDR3 is CASSRTGWGNEKLFF. CDR3 DNA: TGTGCCAGCAGCCGTACAGGGTGGGGTAATGAAAAACTGTTTTTT.

A single count supports this clone. The rearrangement joins TRBV18 to TRBJ2-1; 12 nucleotides match TRBD2. V lost 6 bases, J lost 3 bases, and 6 bases stayed unmatched. The CDR3 loop spans 16 amino acids. CDR1 and CDR2 from the germline V gene are KGHSH and LQKENI. Here the CDR3 DNA reads TGTGCCAGCTCGCGAGGGACTAGCGGGTTCTACAATGAGCAGTTCTTC. It translates to CASSRGTSGFYNEQFF.

The chain has TRBV7-2 and TRBJ2-1; perhaps TRBD2 as D (5 bases). Germline V lookup: CDR1 SGHTA, CDR2 FQGNSA. The CDR3 has 15 amino acids. V gave up 4 bases and J gave up 9 bases, with 19 bases separating them. The CDR3 nucleotides are TGTGCCAGCAGCTCAATTACGGGGTCGCCAGCTGAGCAGTTCTTC. Its protein product is CASSSITGSPAEQFF.

As DNA, the CDR3 is TGTGCCAGCAGTGACGGGACTTCCCACAATGAGCAGTTCTTC. Translation: CASSDGTSHNEQFF. V usage is TRBV6-4 and J usage is TRBJ2-1, with a possible D match to TRBD2 (6 bases). The ends were cut back, 2 bases at V and 5 bases at J, with 10 bases in the middle. Germline values: CDR1 MRHNA, CDR2 SNTAGT. The CDR3 has 14 amino acids.

This chain links TRBV29-1 with TRBJ1-1; 7 bases fit TRBD1. This CDR3 contains 13 residues. Germline values: CDR1 SQVTM, CDR2 ANQGSEA. With V trimmed by 6 bases and J by 3 bases, 7 bases remained unmatched. CDR3 DNA sequence: TGCAGCGTGGAACAGGGGTGGTACACTGAAGCTTTCTTT. This encodes CSVEQGWYTEAFF. The full variable domain, in which reference TRBV29-1 and TRBJ1-1 provide the parts outside the CDR3, is SAVISQKPSRDICQRGTSLTIQCQVDSQVTMMFWYRQQPGQSLTLIATANQGSEATYESGFVIDKFPISRPNLTFSTLTVSNMSPEDSSIYLCSVEQGWYTEAFFGQGTRLTVV.

The chain joins TRBV7-2 to TRBJ1-2; possibly TRBD1 for D (6 bases). The germline V gene has CDR1 SGHTA and CDR2 FQGNSA. With 1 base removed from V and 7 bases from J, the gap between germline ends came to 16 bases. The CDR3 totals 15 residues. As DNA, the CDR3 is TGTGCCAGCAGCTTAGATTCAGGGGTGTTCTCTGGCTACACCTTC. Its translation: CASSLDSGVFSGYTF.